This T cell receptor (beta chain) was recorded in a study of neoadjuvant anti-PD-1 for oral cavity cancer. Study-level information: Most patients had three to four biweekly doses of 3 mg/kg nivolumab before resection.

CDR1 and CDR2 from the germline V gene are MNHNS and SASEGT. This CDR3 spans 13 amino acids. V lost 3 bases, J lost 3 bases, and 9 bases lay in between. Study results and caveats: Higher pretreatment blood Treg/Th17 ratios correlated with higher pretreatment blood and lower post-treatment tumor TCRbeta clonality. Post-nivolumab, blood T cell clonality was significantly elevated in non-responders.

The table came from immunoSEQ multiplex PCR; TCRdb's copy has only in-frame clones and leaves some out. Of around 16,000 clones listed, around 69% are singletons. This clone has just a few counts. Its specificity is unknown. The sample was PBMCs, taken before nivolumab (anti-PD-1) treatment. The receptor comes from a person aged 40 to 85 with oral cavity squamous cell carcinoma. The chain has TRBV6-1 and TRBJ2-7; D not resolved. In DNA, the CDR3 is TGTGCCAGCAGTGACAGGCCAGTCTACGAGCAGTACTTC. Its protein product is CASSDRPVYEQYF.